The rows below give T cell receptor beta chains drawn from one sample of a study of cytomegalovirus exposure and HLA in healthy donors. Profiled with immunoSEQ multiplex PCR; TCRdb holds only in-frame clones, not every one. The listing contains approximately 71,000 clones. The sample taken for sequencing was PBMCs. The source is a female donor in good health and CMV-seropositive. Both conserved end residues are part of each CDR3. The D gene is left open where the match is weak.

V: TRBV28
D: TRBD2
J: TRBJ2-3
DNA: TGTGCCAGCAGGGGGAGCGGGATTCTGACAGATACGCAGTATTTT
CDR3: CASRGSGILTDTQYF

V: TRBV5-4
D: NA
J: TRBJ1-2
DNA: TGTGCCAGCAGCTCTCTATGGGGCTACACCTTC
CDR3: CASSSLWGYTF

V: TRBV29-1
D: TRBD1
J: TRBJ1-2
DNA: TGCAGCGTCAAGGACAGGACTAACTATGGCTACACCTTC
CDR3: CSVKDRTNYGYTF

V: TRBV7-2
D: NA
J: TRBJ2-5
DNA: TGTGCCAGCAGCTTAGCGCTGATGGGCCAGCTCAAAGAGACCCAGTACTTC
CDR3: CASSLALMGQLKETQYF

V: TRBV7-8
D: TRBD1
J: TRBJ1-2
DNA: TGTGCCAGCAGCTTAGACCGACAGGGCGCTCGCTATGGCTACACCTTC
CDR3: CASSLDRQGARYGYTF

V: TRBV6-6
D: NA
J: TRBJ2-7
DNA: TGTGCCAGCGGGAACAGGGAGGGGGCCTACGAGCAGTACTTC
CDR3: CASGNREGAYEQYF

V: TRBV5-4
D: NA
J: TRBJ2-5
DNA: TGTGCCAGCAGCTGGCGGGACGATCAAGAGACCCAGTACTTC
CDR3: CASSWRDDQETQYF

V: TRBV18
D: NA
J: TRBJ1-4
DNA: TGTGCCAGCTCACCACGCAAACAGGGTAATGAAAAACTGTTTTTT
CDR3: CASSPRKQGNEKLFF

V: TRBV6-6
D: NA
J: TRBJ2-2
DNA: TGTGCCAGCAGTCACGGGGGTCGCGGGGACACCGGGGAGCTGTTTTTT
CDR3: CASSHGGRGDTGELFF

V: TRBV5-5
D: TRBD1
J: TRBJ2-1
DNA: TGTGCCAGCAGCTCATACAGGGGGCCCTACAATGAGCAGTTCTTC
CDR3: CASSSYRGPYNEQFF

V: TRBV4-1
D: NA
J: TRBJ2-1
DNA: TGCGCCAGCAGCCAAGTAAATCTAGTTACCTACAATGAGCAGTTCTTC
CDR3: CASSQVNLVTYNEQFF

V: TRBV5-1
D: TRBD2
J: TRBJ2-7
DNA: TGCGCCAGCAGCTCTACTAGCGGGACCTACGAGCAGTACTTC
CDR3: CASSSTSGTYEQYF

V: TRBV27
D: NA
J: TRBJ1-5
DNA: TGTGCCAGCAGCTCCGAGGGATATAGCAATCAGCCCCAGCATTTT
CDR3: CASSSEGYSNQPQHF

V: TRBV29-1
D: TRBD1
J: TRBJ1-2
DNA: TGCAGCGATCTAGACAGGGTCGGCTATGGCTACACCTTC
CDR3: CSDLDRVGYGYTF

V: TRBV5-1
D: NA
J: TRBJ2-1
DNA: TGCGCCAGCAGCTTGATGGTTGGCTATGAGCAGTTCTTC
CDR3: CASSLMVGYEQFF

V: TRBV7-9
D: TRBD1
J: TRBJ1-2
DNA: TGTGCCAGCAGAGAACAGGGGGTGAGGTATGGCTACACCTTC
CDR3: CASREQGVRYGYTF

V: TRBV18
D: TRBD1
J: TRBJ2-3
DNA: TGTGCCAGCTCACCCCTTGGCCTTCAGGGGGCCTTTAGGACAGATACGCAGTATTTT
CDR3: CASSPLGLQGAFRTDTQYF

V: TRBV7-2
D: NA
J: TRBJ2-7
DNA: TGTGCCAGCAGCTTAACAGGGACCGAGCAGTACTTC
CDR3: CASSLTGTEQYF

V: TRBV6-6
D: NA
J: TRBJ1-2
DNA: TGTGCCAGCAGTTATAAGCAGGAACTCCGCTATGGCTACACCTTC
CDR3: CASSYKQELRYGYTF

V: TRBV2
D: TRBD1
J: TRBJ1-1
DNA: TGTGCCAGCTCGGGACAGGGGGTTGTGCGATCTGAAGCTTTCTTT
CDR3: CASSGQGVVRSEAFF

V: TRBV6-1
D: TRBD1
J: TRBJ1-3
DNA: TGTGCCACCAGACAGGGGGCTAATGGAAACACCATATATTTT
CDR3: CATRQGANGNTIYF

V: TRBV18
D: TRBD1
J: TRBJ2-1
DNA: TGTGCCAGCTCATCCACGGGACAGGCATTGGGTGAGCAGTTCTTC
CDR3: CASSSTGQALGEQFF

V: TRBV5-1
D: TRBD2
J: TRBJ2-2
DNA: TGCGCCAGCAGCTTGGTCGCGGGGGTGAACACCGGGGAGCTGTTTTTT
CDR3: CASSLVAGVNTGELFF

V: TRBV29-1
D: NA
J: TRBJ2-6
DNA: TGCAGCGTTGCTATATCCGGGGCCAACGTCCTGACTTTC
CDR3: CSVAISGANVLTF

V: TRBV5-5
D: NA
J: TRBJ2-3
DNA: TGTGCCAGCAGCTTCCCCGGGAAGGATACGCAGTATTTT
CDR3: CASSFPGKDTQYF

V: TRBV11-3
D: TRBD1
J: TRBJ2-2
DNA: TGTGCCATTCAGGACAGGGGTGCCGGGGAGCTGTTTTTT
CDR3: CAIQDRGAGELFF

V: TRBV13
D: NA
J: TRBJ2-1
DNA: TGTGCCAGCAGCTTAGTGTCAGGGGTCAATGAGCAGTTCTTC
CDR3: CASSLVSGVNEQFF

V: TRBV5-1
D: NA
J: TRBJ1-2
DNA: TGCGCCAGCAGCTTGGCAGGGTATGGCTACACCTTC
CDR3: CASSLAGYGYTF